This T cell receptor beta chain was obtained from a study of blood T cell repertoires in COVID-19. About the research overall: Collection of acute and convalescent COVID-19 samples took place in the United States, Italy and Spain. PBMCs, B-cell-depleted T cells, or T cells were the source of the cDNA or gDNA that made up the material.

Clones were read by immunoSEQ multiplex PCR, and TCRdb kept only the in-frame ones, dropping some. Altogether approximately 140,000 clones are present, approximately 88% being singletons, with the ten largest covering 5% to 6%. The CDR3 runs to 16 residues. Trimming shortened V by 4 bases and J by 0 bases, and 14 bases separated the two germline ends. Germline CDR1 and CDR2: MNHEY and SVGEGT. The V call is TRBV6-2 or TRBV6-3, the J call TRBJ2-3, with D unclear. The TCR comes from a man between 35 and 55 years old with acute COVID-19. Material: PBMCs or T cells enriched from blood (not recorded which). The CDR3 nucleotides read TGTGCCAGCAGTTGCCTTAGCTGTCCTAGCACAGATACGCAGTATTTT. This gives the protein CASSCLSCPSTDTQYF.